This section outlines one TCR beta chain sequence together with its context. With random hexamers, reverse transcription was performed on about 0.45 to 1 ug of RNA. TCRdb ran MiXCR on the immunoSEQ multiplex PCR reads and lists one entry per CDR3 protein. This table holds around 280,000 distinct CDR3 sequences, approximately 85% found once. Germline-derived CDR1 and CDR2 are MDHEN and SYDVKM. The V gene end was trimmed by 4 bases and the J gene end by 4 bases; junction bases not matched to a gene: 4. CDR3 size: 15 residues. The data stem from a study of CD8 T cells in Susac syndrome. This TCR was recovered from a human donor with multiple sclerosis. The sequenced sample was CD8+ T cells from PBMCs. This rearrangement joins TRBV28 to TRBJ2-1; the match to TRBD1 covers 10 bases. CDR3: CASSWDRGLYNEQFF. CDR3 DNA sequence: TGTGCCAGCAGTTGGGACAGGGGACTTTACAATGAGCAGTTCTTC.